This entry describes one T cell receptor beta chain. The antigen remains unidentified. This CDR3 is built from 14 residues. The V end lost 3 bases, the J end lost 0 bases, and 8 bases lay between the germline ends. Germline-derived CDR1 and CDR2 are ENHRY and SYGVKD. Each sample's TCRB immunosequencing used around 470 nanograms of biopsy DNA. Measured with immunoSEQ multiplex PCR; TCRdb has only the in-frame clones, and not every one. Here the sample spans about 15,000 clones, 60% to 80% being singletons. This specimen belongs to a study of T cell repertoires in ileal Crohn's disease. The overall study: At surgery, 35% of patients smoked, with median disease duration roughly 7.2 years. Operated complications were stricturing disease (about 60%) and penetrating disease (roughly 39%).

Overall study results and limits: Mucosal expansions were suggested to be mainly CD8 T cells.

The chain joins TRBV10-3 to TRBJ1-1; D is ambiguous. This receptor was identified in an adult with Crohn's disease. The material sequenced was ileal tissue. For the CDR3, the DNA is TGTGCCATCAGTGACGCAGGAATGAACACTGAAGCTTTCTTT. The encoded protein is CAISDAGMNTEAFF.